These 21 T cell receptor beta chains were sequenced from one sample in a study of cytomegalovirus exposure and HLA in healthy donors. 60 Vbeta and 13 Jbeta primers were used in PCR. The method was immunoSEQ multiplex PCR; TCRdb's version includes in-frame clones alone and lacks a portion of them. The table lists about 93,000 clones, about four fifths of them singletons, with around 3.8% in the top ten. Sequencing was performed on PBMCs. The receptors come from a man aged 50-59 years in good health and CMV-seronegative.

The gene calls are TRBV6-1 and TRBJ2-1; 11 bases fit TRBD1. The CDR3 spans 14 residues. Germline loops: CDR1 MNHNS, CDR2 SASEGT. V shed 4 bases, J shed 8 bases, and the junction held 4 bases outside the gene matches. CDR3 in amino acids: CASSAGQGAHEQFF. The CDR3 region has the DNA TGTGCCAGCAGTGCCGGACAGGGGGCTCATGAGCAGTTCTTC.

CDR3 loop: CASSTGGGYTF. The CDR3 region has the DNA TGTGCCAGCAGTACTGGGGGGGGCTACACCTTC. The rearrangement joins TRBV6-6 to TRBJ1-2; possible D gene TRBD1, 5 bases. The CDR3 sequence is 11 residues long. From germline, CDR1 is MNHNY and CDR2 SVGAGI (reference sequence). V lost 5 bases, J lost 8 bases, and 9 bases lay in between.

The genes are TRBV7-3 and TRBJ1-1; 8 positions match TRBD1. The CDR3 runs to 14 residues. Losses at the gene ends were 5 bases for V and 2 bases for J; bases not matched to a gene: 4. Germline CDR1 and CDR2: SGHTA and FQGTGA. DNA of the CDR3: TGTGCCAGCAGCATGACAGGGGTAAACACTGAAGCTTTCTTT. Its translation is CASSMTGVNTEAFF.

For this clone: The junction and the germline gene differ at one end; a read error may be behind it. The rearrangement uses TRBV7-7 and TRBJ2-5; 11 nucleotides agree with TRBD1. Germline CDR1 is SSHAT and CDR2 is FNYEAQ (reference sequence). This CDR3 is built from 16 residues. Written as DNA, the CDR3 is TGTGCTAGCAGCTTAAGTCGGACAGGGGGCGGCGAGACCCAGTACTTC. This codes for CASSLSRTGGGETQYF.

The J gene is TRBJ2-1, the V gene TRBV5-1; TRBD2 agrees at 9 bases. Germline V lookup: CDR1 SGHRS, CDR2 YFSETQ. V lost 4 bases, J lost 8 bases, and 4 bases stayed unmatched. The length of the CDR3 is 13 residues. The CDR3 DNA reads TGCGCCAGCAGCGACGGGACTAGCCATGAGCAGTTCTTC. Its protein product is CASSDGTSHEQFF.

This chain uses TRBV28 with TRBJ2-2; 7 bases are a match to TRBD1. Trimming at V came to 5 bases and at J to 8 bases, leaving 5 bases not matched to a gene. Germline-derived CDR1 and CDR2 are MDHEN and SYDVKM. CDR3 length equals 13 residues. The chain's CDR3 is CASSPGGIGELFF. DNA for the CDR3: TGTGCCAGCAGTCCAGGGGGAATAGGGGAGCTGTTTTTT.

V is TRBV2 and J is TRBJ1-4; 10 bases match TRBD1. The J segment lost 6 bases and the V segment lost 8 bases, leaving 9 bases of the junction unmatched. The CDR3 length is 15 residues. The V gene's germline CDR1 is SNHLY and CDR2 FYNNEI. The CDR3 loop is CASYNPGTGDEKLFF. The CDR3 region has the DNA TGTGCCAGCTACAACCCGGGGACAGGGGATGAAAAACTGTTTTTT.

The chain joins TRBV11-2 to TRBJ2-7, with TRBD1 identical over 9 bases. The CDR3 sequence is 16 residues long. V gave up 2 bases and J gave up 2 bases; unmatched junction bases: 7. Germline CDR1 reads SGHAT; CDR2 reads FQNNGV. The CDR3 nucleotides are TGTGCCAGCAGCTTAATGGGACAGGGTGTAGCCTACGAGCAGTACTTC. Translation gives CASSLMGQGVAYEQYF.

The chain recombines TRBV7-2 with TRBJ2-1; possible D gene TRBD2, 5 bases. Trimming left V 1 base short and J 7 bases short, with 11 bases between. The CDR3 spans 14 residues. CDR1 is SGHTA and CDR2 is FQGNSA in the germline V gene. The CDR3 protein is CASSLGGAENEQFF. The CDR3 nucleotides read TGTGCCAGCAGCTTAGGGGGAGCGGAAAATGAGCAGTTCTTC.

This chain joins TRBV5-4 and TRBJ2-7; D gene unclear. The V gene's germline CDR1 is SGHNT and CDR2 YYREEE (reference sequence). V was pared by 0 bases and J by 0 bases, with 10 bases between. This CDR3 is built from 15 residues. CDR3 in DNA: TGTGCCAGCAGCTTGGACCCAGTTCTCTCCTACGAGCAGTACTTC. As protein: CASSLDPVLSYEQYF.

This chain links TRBV5-1 with TRBJ2-1; TRBD1 aligns across 9 bases. Germline V gives CDR1 SGHRS, CDR2 YFSETQ. The CDR3 covers 14 residues. Unmatched junction bases numbered 4, after V lost 3 bases and J lost 6 bases. The CDR3 spells CASSWTGAANEQFF. CDR3 in DNA: TGCGCCAGCAGCTGGACAGGGGCGGCCAATGAGCAGTTCTTC.

V is TRBV5-1 and J is TRBJ2-7, with 12 bases identical to TRBD1. Germline V gives CDR1 SGHRS, CDR2 YFSETQ. There are 14 residues in the CDR3. V lost 5 bases to trimming and J lost 6 bases; unmatched junction nucleotides: 6. This chain's CDR3 is CASRAGTGGREQYF. The CDR3 nucleotides are TGCGCCAGCAGGGCCGGGACAGGGGGCCGCGAGCAGTACTTC.

This clone was seen just once. This chain connects TRBV28 to TRBJ1-5; tentative D call: TRBD1 (5 bases). The CDR3 consists of 12 residues. From germline, CDR1 is MDHEN and CDR2 SYDVKM. Trimming pared 6 bases from V and 10 bases from J, leaving 13 bases between. CDR3 residues: CASSPRVKPQHF. The DNA for the CDR3 is TGTGCCAGCAGCCCCAGGGTCAAACCCCAGCATTTT.

The V and J genes are TRBV30 and TRBJ2-1; no clear D. Per germline, CDR1 GTSNPN and CDR2 SVGIG (reference sequence). Trimming took off 2 bases at V and 6 bases at J, with 5 bases between the two ends. The CDR3 is made up of 11 amino acids. The CDR3 region is CAWSFRNEQFF. Written as DNA, the CDR3 is TGTGCCTGGAGTTTCCGCAATGAGCAGTTCTTC.

The V and J genes are TRBV5-1 and TRBJ1-2; TRBD1 is a possible D gene (5 bases). The CDR3 runs to 12 residues. Germline assignment: CDR1 SGHRS and CDR2 YFSETQ. V lost 4 bases, J lost 6 bases, and 10 bases lay in between. The CDR3 region has the DNA TGCGCCAGCAGCGCAACCAGGGATGGCTACACCTTC. Amino acids: CASSATRDGYTF. The full variable domain, its missing parts supplied by reference TRBV5-1 and TRBJ1-2, is KAGVTQTPRYLIKTRGQQVTLSCSPISGHRSVSWYQQTPGQGLQFLFEYFSETQRNKGNFPGRFSGRQFSNSRSEMNVSTLELGDSALYLCASSATRDGYTFGSGTRLTVV.

The chain couples TRBV7-3 to TRBJ1-6; perhaps TRBD1 as D (5 bases). This CDR3 has 15 amino acids. Germline loops: CDR1 SGHTA, CDR2 FQGTGA. Between the trimmed V and J ends, which lost 2 bases and 9 bases, there was a span of 14 bases. CDR3 in amino acids: CASSLQGPFGSPLHF. The CDR3 DNA sequence: TGTGCCAGCAGCTTACAGGGCCCCTTCGGTTCACCCCTCCACTTT.

CDR3 sequence (DNA): TGTGCCAGCAGTCTAAATGGGGCAGGGGGCGAGACCCAGTACTTC. Residues: CASSLNGAGGETQYF. V usage is TRBV2 and J usage is TRBJ2-5; 8 bases line up with TRBD1. Trimming took 5 bases from V and 5 from J; bases not matched to a gene: 10. Looked up from germline, CDR1 is SNHLY and CDR2 is FYNNEI. The CDR3 covers 15 residues.

This chain joins TRBV27 and TRBJ1-2, with TRBD1 identical over 8 bases. Trimming removed 6 bases from V and 7 bases from J; junction bases left unmatched: 13. Germline CDR1 is MNHEY and CDR2 is SMNVEV (reference sequence). The CDR3 contains 15 residues. CDR3 in DNA: TGTGCCAGCAGGTCCACCCAGGGGGCTGTCAGTGGCTACACCTTC. Protein product: CASRSTQGAVSGYTF.

The chain employs TRBV9 and TRBJ2-5, with 12 bases identical to TRBD2. Germline assignment: CDR1 SGDLS and CDR2 YYNGEE. This CDR3 contains 16 residues. After removal of 4 bases from V and 4 bases from J, the junction contained 8 bases not matched to a gene. The CDR3 DNA sequence: TGTGCCAGCAGCCCAGGACTAGCGGGAATCGGAGAGACCCAGTACTTC. Protein sequence: CASSPGLAGIGETQYF.

CDR3 amino acids: CASNTGTDTQYF. The DNA of the CDR3 is TGTGCCAGCAATACAGGCACAGATACGCAGTATTTT. The chain combines TRBV9 with TRBJ2-3; D unclear. The germline V and J ends were trimmed by 6 bases and 1 base, with 6 bases remaining between them. The V gene's germline CDR1 is SGDLS and CDR2 YYNGEE. CDR3 length: 12 residues.

The chain couples TRBV19 to TRBJ2-1; TRBD2 matches 8 bases. The CDR3 is 15 amino acids. After removal of 2 bases from V and 4 bases from J, the junction contained 4 bases not matched to a gene. Per the germline V gene, CDR1 is LNHDA and CDR2 is SQIVND (reference sequence). The CDR3 spells CASSITSGRYNEQFF. The CDR3 bases are TGTGCCAGTAGTATAACAAGCGGGAGATACAATGAGCAGTTCTTC. Full variable domain (remainder filled in from reference TRBV19 and TRBJ2-1): DGGITQSPKYLFRKEGQNVTLSCEQNLNHDAMYWYRQDPGQGLRLIYYSQIVNDFQKGDIAEGYSVSREKKESFPLTVTSAQKNPTAFYLCASSITSGRYNEQFFGPGTRLTVL.